The 14 T cell receptor beta chains presented below share a single source sample, sequenced in a study of identical twins. TCRdb itself ran the 5' RACE reads through MiXCR, one entry per CDR3 protein. The table records around 1.7 million distinct CDR3 sequences, about 32% of them present only once. Sequenced input: cord blood. The receptors derive from a newborn girl in good health.

This chain links TRBV4-2 with TRBJ1-2, with D maybe TRBD1 (5 bases). Deletions cut 4 bases from V and 4 bases from J, with 13 bases between. The germline gives CDR1 LGHNA, CDR2 YNFKEQ. This CDR3 region has 14 residues. This chain's CDR3 is CASSPTVGSYGYTF. CDR3 coding DNA: TGTGCCAGCAGCCCGACAGTTGGGAGCTATGGCTACACCTTC.

Regarding this clonotype: Mismatch with germline at one junction end may stem from a read error. This chain joins TRBV20-1 and TRBJ2-7; no definite D call. The J call may be faulty, since TRBJ2-5 better matches the DNA end. Germline lookup yields CDR1 DFQATT and CDR2 SNEGSKA (reference sequence). The CDR3 consists of 14 residues. The CDR3 here is CGARVTVASRTQYF. The DNA of the CDR3 is TGCGGTGCTAGAGTTACGGTAGCTAGTAGGACCCAGTACTTC.

The J gene is TRBJ1-2, the V gene TRBV10-3, with 8 nucleotides matching TRBD1. J gave up 0 bases and V 3 bases, and 9 bases lay outside the gene matches. Germline V gene data show CDR1 as ENHRY and CDR2 as SYGVKD. The CDR3 is 17 amino acids. The CDR3 sequence is CAISDGTGRRSNYGYTF. CDR3 coding DNA: TGTGCCATCAGTGACGGGACAGGCCGCCGTTCTAACTATGGCTACACCTTC.

This clonotype was detected only a few times. V is TRBV10-3 and J is TRBJ2-5; 8 bases match TRBD2. CDR1 ENHRY and CDR2 SYGVKD come from the germline V gene. The trim removed 6 bases at V and 2 bases at J, leaving 8 bases unmatched. The CDR3 runs 15 residues. Here the CDR3 DNA reads TGTGCCATCAGGTCAGGTAGCGGGAATCAAGAGACCCAGTACTTC. It is translated as CAIRSGSGNQETQYF.

In regard to this clonotype: An end of the junction does not agree with germline; a read error may underlie this. The V gene is TRBV12-3 or TRBV12-4, the J gene TRBJ1-2, with D hard to call. The CDR3 extends over 12 amino acids. The CDR3 spells CASSLGNYGHTF. CDR3 DNA: TGTGCCAGCAGTTTGGGTAACTATGGCCACACCTTC.

The chain employs TRBV30 and TRBJ1-2, with 12 bases identical to TRBD1. CDR1 is GTSNPN, CDR2 SVGIG, per germline (reference sequence). V gave up 1 base and J gave up 3 bases; unmatched junction bases: 6. The CDR3 is 16 residues long. The CDR3 protein is CAWSEGQGAVDYGYTF. The DNA for the CDR3 is TGTGCCTGGAGTGAGGGACAGGGGGCAGTCGACTATGGCTACACCTTC.

This clonotype turned up a few times. V and J are TRBV12-3 or TRBV12-4 and TRBJ2-7, with 10 bases that match TRBD2. The length of the CDR3 is 20 residues. Germline trimming cut 3 bases from V and 0 bases from J; bases unmatched to any gene: 17. The DNA of the CDR3 is TGTGCCAGCAGTTTTCTCCAGCGGGGGGGCCTGGGCCAACGCTCCTACGAGCAGTACTTC. Amino acids: CASSFLQRGGLGQRSYEQYF.

This chain links TRBV20-1 with TRBJ1-2; D is uncertain. Trimming removed 1 base at V and 4 bases at J, with 10 bases between. This CDR3 comprises 13 residues. The germline CDR1 and CDR2 sequences are DFQATT and SNEGSKA (reference sequence). In nucleotides, the CDR3 is TGCAGTGCTAGAGGAAGAAGTTCCTATGGCTACACCTTC. Its translation: CSARGRSSYGYTF.

This clonotype has ten or more counts. This chain uses TRBV11-2 with TRBJ1-2; D not certain. Per germline, CDR1 SGHAT and CDR2 FQNNGV. With 0 bases removed from V and 1 base from J, the gap between germline ends came to 6 bases. The CDR3 sequence is 14 residues long. DNA of the CDR3: TGTGCCAGCAGCTTAGATCACCGTAACTATGGCTACACCTTC. This codes for CASSLDHRNYGYTF.

This clonotype appeared once. The CDR3 is CASSYSKASGRAVRYF. CDR3 DNA: TGTGCCAGCAGTTACTCGAAGGCTAGCGGGAGGGCCGTTAGGTACTTC. V usage is TRBV6-5 and J usage is TRBJ2-5, with 12 bases matching TRBD2. Losses at the gene ends were 0 bases for V and 13 bases for J; bases not matched to a gene: 12. CDR1 and CDR2 from the germline V gene are MNHEY and SVGAGI. The CDR3 is 16 residues long.

This clonotype was picked up many times. The V and J genes are TRBV6-5 and TRBJ2-3; TRBD2 aligns across 11 bases. With V trimmed by 2 bases and J by 5 bases, 0 bases remained unmatched. Per the germline V gene, CDR1 is MNHEY and CDR2 is SVGAGI. CDR3 length: 14 amino acids. CDR3 sequence (DNA): TGTGCCAGCAGTTACGGACTAGCGGGAGATACGCAGTATTTT. The encoded protein is CASSYGLAGDTQYF.

This sequence joins TRBV7-2 and TRBJ2-4; D remains unclear. Gene TRBJ2-7 matches the end of the DNA better, so the J call may be wrong. From germline, CDR1 is SGHTA and CDR2 FQGNSA. This CDR3 is built from 15 residues. CDR3 protein: CASSLVSSPGYEQYF. The CDR3 bases are TGTGCCAGCAGCTTAGTTTCCAGCCCCGGCTACGAGCAGTACTTC.

This clonotype was counted a few times. The V call is TRBV28, the J call TRBJ2-1; D is undetermined. The length of the CDR3 is 15 residues. Germline V CDR1 and CDR2: MDHEN, SYDVKM. The V gene lost 3 bases and the J gene lost 4 bases, with 13 bases spanning the gap. DNA of the CDR3: TGTGCCAGCAGTTTGCGGCGAAGGGTGTACAATGAGCAGTTCTTC. Its protein product is CASSLRRRVYNEQFF. Full variable domain (outside the CDR3, taken from reference TRBV28 and TRBJ2-1): DVKVTQSSRYLVKRTGEKVFLECVQDMDHENMFWYRQDPGLGLRLIYFSYDVKMKEKGDIPEGYSVSREKKERFSLILESASTNQTSMYLCASSLRRRVYNEQFFGPGTRLTVL.

This chain joins TRBV12-3 or TRBV12-4 and TRBJ1-2; maybe TRBD1 (5 bases). The V gene lost 3 bases and the J gene lost 2 bases, with 13 bases spanning the gap. This CDR3 comprises 15 residues. CDR3 sequence: CASSFPGKGNYGYTF. The CDR3, as DNA: TGTGCCAGCAGTTTCCCAGGGAAGGGGAACTATGGCTACACCTTC.